Following are 20 T cell receptor beta chains from one sample sequenced in a study of CD8 T cells in Susac syndrome. Reverse transcription of roughly 0.5 to 1 ug RNA used random hexamers. TCRdb analysed the immunoSEQ multiplex PCR reads with MiXCR anew, one entry per CDR3 protein. The sample has hundreds of thousands of distinct CDR3 sequences, 94% seen once. Source material: CD4+ T cells from PBMCs. These receptors originate from a human donor with Susac syndrome.

The chain has TRBV20-1 and TRBJ1-1; TRBD1 aligns across 8 bases. There are 16 residues in the CDR3. Germline CDR1 and CDR2: DFQATT and SNEGSKA (reference sequence). The V and J ends lost 6 bases and 11 bases, in that order; junction bases with no gene match: 23. CDR3 DNA: TGCAGTGCCAATTTGGGGATCGCAGGGGGCGAACATTCGGCTTTCTTT. The encoded protein is CSANLGIAGGEHSAFF.

This rearrangement joins TRBV19 to TRBJ1-4; the D is unclear. The CDR3 loop spans 17 amino acids. V lost 2 bases and J lost 0, with 13 bases in between. Germline assignment: CDR1 LNHDA and CDR2 SQIVND (reference sequence). CDR3 amino acids: CASSIRATFATNEKLFF. In nucleotides, the CDR3 is TGTGCCAGTAGTATACGGGCTACATTCGCAACTAATGAAAAACTGTTTTTT. The whole variable domain, remainder taken from reference TRBV19 and TRBJ1-4, is DGGITQSPKYLFRKEGQNVTLSCEQNLNHDAMYWYRQDPGQGLRLIYYSQIVNDFQKGDIAEGYSVSREKKESFPLTVTSAQKNPTAFYLCASSIRATFATNEKLFFGSGTQLSVL.

V gene TRBV5-6 combines with J gene TRBJ1-1, with D uncertain. V lost 4 bases and J 4 bases, leaving 11 bases between the germline ends. This CDR3 is 13 amino acids long. Germline values: CDR1 SGHDT, CDR2 YYEEEE. Here the CDR3 DNA reads TGTGCCAGCAGCACCATGGGTGGCACTGAAGCTTTCTTT. Its protein is CASSTMGGTEAFF.

The genes are TRBV6-6 and TRBJ2-5; D is unclear. This CDR3 spans 13 amino acids. V was cut by 2 bases and J by 2 bases, with 6 bases left in between. Germline CDR1 MNHNY, CDR2 SVGAGI (reference sequence). The CDR3 DNA sequence: TGTGCCAGCAGTTACGGCGCTCAAGAGACCCAGTACTTC. This encodes CASSYGAQETQYF.

The CDR3 loop is CASSFRQGGGYTF. The CDR3, as DNA: TGTGCCAGCAGTTTCCGACAGGGTGGTGGCTACACCTTC. The chain joins TRBV6-5 to TRBJ1-2; 7 nucleotides line up with TRBD1. This CDR3 is 13 amino acids long. The V and J ends lost 4 bases and 7 bases, in that order; junction bases with no gene match: 6. The germline V gene encodes CDR1 MNHEY and CDR2 SVGAGI.

The chain couples TRBV6-2 or TRBV6-3 to TRBJ2-7; D uncertain. The CDR3 has 12 residues. CDR1 MNHEY and CDR2 SVGEGT come from the germline V gene. Trimming shortened V by 6 bases and J by 2 bases, and 8 bases separated the two germline ends. This chain's CDR3 is CASRSYTYEQYF. The CDR3 DNA reads TGTGCCAGCAGAAGCTATACCTACGAGCAGTACTTC.

The genes are TRBV7-6 and TRBJ1-6; D is perhaps TRBD1 (6 bases). The CDR3 extends over 16 amino acids. Germline CDR1 and CDR2: SGHVS and FNYEAQ. With 0 bases removed from V and 8 bases from J, the gap between germline ends came to 14 bases. The CDR3 coding sequence is TGTGCCAGCAGCTTAGCGCAAAGGGGGGGCCATTCACCCCTCCACTTT. This encodes CASSLAQRGGHSPLHF.

The chain uses TRBV5-4 and TRBJ1-2, with 12 bases fitting TRBD1. With 1 base clipped from V and 3 bases from J, the junction kept 4 bases outside the gene matches. The CDR3 spans 16 residues. Germline V lookup: CDR1 SGHNT, CDR2 YYREEE (reference sequence). Here the CDR3 reads CASSLSGTGGYYGYTF. The CDR3 region has the DNA TGTGCCAGCAGCTTGTCGGGGACAGGGGGCTACTATGGCTACACCTTC.

V gene TRBV6-6 combines with J gene TRBJ1-2, with TRBD1 matching 7 bases. V was clipped by 7 bases and J by 8 bases; unmatched bases: 10. This CDR3 is 13 amino acids long. Germline V lookup: CDR1 MNHNY, CDR2 SVGAGI (reference sequence). CDR3 in DNA: TGTGCCAGCACCCCGACAGGGACCAGCGGCTACACCTTC. Translating it yields CASTPTGTSGYTF.

V is TRBV7-9 and J is TRBJ1-6; possibly TRBD1 for D (5 bases). Germline CDR1 and CDR2: SEHNR and FQNEAQ (reference sequence). CDR3 size: 14 residues. Trimming removed 3 bases at V and 5 bases at J, with 8 bases between. The CDR3 loop reads CASSLGENNSPLHF. CDR3 DNA sequence: TGTGCCAGCAGCTTGGGGGAAAATAATTCACCCCTCCACTTT. Full variable domain (missing parts from reference TRBV7-9 and TRBJ1-6): DTGVSQNPRHKITKRGQNVTFRCDPISEHNRLYWYRQTLGQGPEFLTYFQNEAQLEKSRLLSDRFSAERPKGSFSTLEIQRTEQGDSAMYLCASSLGENNSPLHFGNGTRLTVT.

This CDR3 reads CSARVHAGASYEQYF. The CDR3 coding sequence is TGCAGTGCTAGAGTTCACGCGGGGGCCTCCTACGAGCAGTACTTC. The gene calls are TRBV20-1 and TRBJ2-7, with a weak D call TRBD2 (7 bases). Trimming took off 1 base at V and 0 bases at J, with 13 bases between the two ends. The CDR3 length is 15 residues. The germline gives CDR1 DFQATT, CDR2 SNEGSKA (reference sequence).

The genes are TRBV20-1 and TRBJ2-7; TRBD2 is a possible D gene (7 bases). Germline assignment: CDR1 DFQATT and CDR2 SNEGSKA (reference sequence). The CDR3 loop spans 14 amino acids. V dropped 1 base and J dropped 7 bases, with 17 bases sitting between them. The CDR3 DNA is TGCAGTGCTAGAGCTCTAGGGGGGGCGGCGGAGCAGTACTTC. Translated, it gives CSARALGGAAEQYF.

The chain has TRBV7-8 and TRBJ1-6; D not certain. V shed 2 bases and J shed 0 bases, with 11 bases lying between them. There are 17 residues in the CDR3. In germline, CDR1 is SGHVS, CDR2 FQNEAQ. The CDR3 coding sequence is TGTGCCAGCAGCTTAACCCAGAGCAGCTCCTATAATTCACCCCTCCACTTT. It translates to CASSLTQSSSYNSPLHF.

The chain recombines TRBV9 with TRBJ2-5, with 7 bases identical to TRBD1. V lost 0 bases, J lost 4 bases, and 9 bases stayed unmatched. Germline loops: CDR1 SGDLS, CDR2 YYNGEE. This CDR3 contains 16 residues. The CDR3 is CASSVDPTGKGETQYF. The CDR3 nucleotides are TGTGCCAGCAGCGTAGATCCGACAGGGAAGGGAGAGACCCAGTACTTC. Drawing the rest from reference TRBV9 and TRBJ2-5, the complete variable domain is DSGVTQTPKHLITATGQRVTLRCSPRSGDLSVYWYQQSLDQGLQFLIQYYNGEERAKGNILERFSAQQFPDLHSELNLSSLELGDSALYFCASSVDPTGKGETQYFGPGTRLLVL.

The rearrangement uses TRBV15 and TRBJ1-1; D gene uncertain. This CDR3 spans 15 amino acids. V was clipped by 6 bases and J by 5 bases, with 19 bases between them. Germline CDR1 LNHNV, CDR2 YYDKDF (reference sequence). Here the CDR3 DNA reads TGTGCCACCAGTCGTGGGGAGGCAGGAGGGACTGAAGCTTTCTTT. Encoded protein: CATSRGEAGGTEAFF.

V usage is TRBV2 and J usage is TRBJ2-5, with D maybe TRBD1 (6 bases). This CDR3 is 13 amino acids long. The V gene's germline CDR1 is SNHLY and CDR2 FYNNEI. Trimming cost V 6 bases and J 5 bases, with 13 bases left between them. The CDR3 coding sequence is TGTGCCAGCAGCGTAAGGGGGTGGGAGACCCAGTACTTC. Its translation is CASSVRGWETQYF. The whole variable domain, filled in from reference TRBV2 and TRBJ2-5, reads EPEVTQTPSHQVTQMGQEVILRCVPISNHLYFYWYRQILGQKVEFLVSFYNNEISEKSEIFDDQFSVERPDGSNFTLKIRSTKLEDSAMYFCASSVRGWETQYFGPGTRLLVL.

The chain couples TRBV6-2 or TRBV6-3 to TRBJ2-1, with D possibly called TRBD1 or TRBD2 (5 bases each). CDR1 and CDR2 from the germline V gene are MNHEY and SVGEGT. The CDR3 totals 16 residues. Trimming left V 6 bases short and J 2 bases short, with 17 bases between. As DNA, the CDR3 is TGTGCCAGCAGAAACGGAAAGGGACCCACCTACAATGAGCAGTTCTTC. Translating it yields CASRNGKGPTYNEQFF.

This clonotype was observed a few times. J is TRBJ1-1 and V is TRBV30, with unresolved D. V lost 2 bases, J lost 1 base, and 5 bases lay in between. Germline lookup yields CDR1 GTSNPN and CDR2 SVGIG (reference sequence). This CDR3 has 12 residues. The CDR3 here is CAWSLRNTEAFF. The CDR3 nucleotides read TGTGCCTGGAGTTTAAGGAACACTGAAGCTTTCTTT.

This chain joins TRBV7-2 and TRBJ2-7; maybe TRBD1 (6 bases). V lost 2 bases and J 5 bases, leaving 13 bases between the germline ends. CDR3 length: 14 residues. The germline V gene encodes CDR1 SGHTA and CDR2 FQGNSA. The CDR3 DNA reads as TGTGCCAGCAGCTTAACAGGGACGAGCAACGAGCAGTACTTC. Its protein product is CASSLTGTSNEQYF.

V usage is TRBV29-1 and J usage is TRBJ1-1; 8 bases align to TRBD1. The CDR3 contains 13 residues. After removal of 6 bases from V and 1 base from J, the junction contained 4 bases not matched to a gene. CDR1 and CDR2 from the germline V gene are SQVTM and ANQGSEA. The CDR3 region is CSVLQGGNTEAFF. As DNA, the CDR3 is TGCAGCGTCCTACAGGGGGGGAACACTGAAGCTTTCTTT.